This T cell receptor (beta chain) was retrieved from a study of blood T cell repertoires in COVID-19. The germline gives CDR1 KGHDR, CDR2 SFDVKD. This CDR3 spans 13 amino acids. V dropped 6 bases and J dropped 6 bases, with 11 bases sitting between them. Sequencing used immunoSEQ multiplex PCR; TCRdb keeps in-frame clones, though not all of them. This sample has over 100,000 clones, with roughly 87% found just once. The sequence came from a woman aged 50 to 60 with COVID-19, enrolled during active disease. The chain is built from TRBV24-1 and TRBJ2-1, with D possibly matching TRBD1 (6 bases). Sequenced: peripheral blood. CDR3 protein: CATSKGQLNEQFF. DNA of the CDR3: TGTGCCACCAGTAAGGGACAACTCAATGAGCAGTTCTTC.